What follows is one T cell receptor (beta chain) and its context. The source of the sample is a study of human T cells and chemical hapten exposure. The V gene lost 1 base and the J gene lost 0 bases, with 7 bases spanning the gap. The CDR3 is made up of 16 amino acids. The germline gives CDR1 LGHNA, CDR2 YSLEER. During construction of the library, unique molecular identifiers were attached to individual cDNA molecules for quantitative, reproducible TCR counting. Each CDR3 protein is one row after TCRdb ran MiXCR on the RACE reads. This table holds some 110,000 distinct CDR3 sequences, approximately 36% found once. Sample time point: patch test 3, about 24 weeks after DPC sensitization. The treatment was: therapeutic diphenylcyclopropenone sensitization with weekly scalp DPC. Sequencing started from total RNA isolated from unfractionated whole blood.

This receptor was identified in a middle-aged man with alopecia areata. Some clones in this sample may be carry-over from other donors' samples. Sequencing used whole blood, obtained in connection with sensitization to the hapten diphenylcyclopropenone (DPC). V gene TRBV4-3 combines with J gene TRBJ2-6; no reliable D call. The CDR3 DNA reads TGCGCCAGCAGCCAAGTAGCTAGCTCTGGGGCCAACGTCCTGACTTTC. Its translation: CASSQVASSGANVLTF.